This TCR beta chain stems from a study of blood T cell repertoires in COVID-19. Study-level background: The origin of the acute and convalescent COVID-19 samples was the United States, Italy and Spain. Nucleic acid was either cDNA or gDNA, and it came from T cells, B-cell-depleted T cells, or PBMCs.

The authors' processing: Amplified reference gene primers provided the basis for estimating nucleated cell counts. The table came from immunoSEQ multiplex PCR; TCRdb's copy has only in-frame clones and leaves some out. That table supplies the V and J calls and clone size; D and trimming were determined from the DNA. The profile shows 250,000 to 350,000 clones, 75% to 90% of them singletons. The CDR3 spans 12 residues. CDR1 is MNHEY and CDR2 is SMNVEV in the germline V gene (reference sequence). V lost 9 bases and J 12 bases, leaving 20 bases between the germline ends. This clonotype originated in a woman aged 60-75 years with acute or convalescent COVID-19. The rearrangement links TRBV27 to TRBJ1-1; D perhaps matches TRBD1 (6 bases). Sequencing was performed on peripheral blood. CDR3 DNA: TGTGCCAGTCTTAAGCGGGGGGCATCGCCTTTCTTT. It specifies CASLKRGASPFF.